This record looks at one TCR beta chain sequence and its context. The target antigen is unknown. The data were taken from a study of OX40 agonist ivuxolimab in advanced cancers. Study at large: The dose-escalation cohort had hepatocellular carcinoma, melanoma, renal cell or head and neck cancer.

Assay: immunoSEQ multiplex PCR; the TCRdb copy retains only in-frame clones and omits some. The repertoire holds 70,000 or so clones, with about 90% as singletons. Findings of the study overall: The study found that CD8+ T cells averaged more expanded clones than CD4+.

Patients were ineligible given autoimmune disease history or systemic immunosuppression. CDR1 SGHVS and CDR2 FNYEAQ come from the germline V gene. V gave up 4 bases and J gave up 0 bases, with 13 bases separating them. The CDR3 runs 16 residues. This chain joins TRBV7-6 and TRBJ1-3; maybe TRBD1 (5 bases). Material: CD4+ or CD8+ T cells sorted from blood, obtained in a trial of the OX40 agonist ivuxolimab. This TCR came from an adult with an advanced solid tumor such as melanoma, head and neck, liver or kidney cancer. CDR3: CASSSAGTSSGNTIYF. The CDR3 DNA reads as TGTGCCAGCAGCTCGGCAGGGACCTCCTCTGGAAACACCATATATTTT.